The T cell receptor (beta chain) under discussion was sequenced for a study of STAT3 mutations in large granular lymphocyte leukemia. Study-level results: Some patients had dominant TCR clones larger than their STAT3 mutant burden. No sample exists from the first appearance of each clone. Every T-cell large granular lymphocyte leukemia patient had at least one immunodominant TCR beta clonotype.

As concerns this clone: As yet, its antigen is unknown.

Average productive template count per sample was 35,000 to 45,000. Profiled with immunoSEQ multiplex PCR; TCRdb holds only in-frame clones, not every one. The sample holds 8,000 to 11,000 clones, roughly 87% seen once. Germline loops: CDR1 SQVTM, CDR2 ANQGSEA. Trimming left V 7 bases short and J 4 bases short, with 9 bases between. The CDR3 runs 11 residues. Sequences were obtained from peripheral blood mononuclear cells. The V call is TRBV29-1, the J call TRBJ2-3; possible D gene TRBD2, 5 bases. The receptor's source is a man in his sixties with T-cell large granular lymphocyte leukemia. Some clones in this sample may be carry-over from other donors' samples. The CDR3 region is CSAGSADTQYF. The DNA for the CDR3 is TGCAGCGCGGGGTCAGCAGATACGCAGTATTTT.